This T cell receptor (beta chain) was sequenced for a study of CD4 T cells in relation to SARS-CoV-2 and coronaviruses. About the study: ViraFEST: approximately eleven-day antigen culture of PBMCs, then TCR beta CDR3 sequencing. The negative reference was HIV-1 Nef peptide pool or peptide-free culture. The HLA restriction of the shared crossreactive spike epitopes was mapped.

As concerns this clone: The antigen is not known.

Before the COVID-19 pandemic, during about 2010-2018, CD4+ T cells were taken from unexposed donors. After approximately ten days of culture, CD4+ T cells were isolated. PBMCs were plated at around 2.1 million per well in IL-2-containing medium. This table comes from immunoSEQ multiplex PCR, and its TCRdb copy is limited to in-frame clones, with some not included. The sample has around 22,000 clones; about 80% are singletons. Germline CDR1 is MGHRA and CDR2 is YSYEKL. The CDR3 runs to 15 residues. J lost 5 bases, V lost 3 bases, and 7 bases had no gene match. The chain has TRBV4-1 and TRBJ1-5; 7 bases align to TRBD1. The sequencing input was CD4+ T cells from PBMCs, cultured in vitro. The TCR was taken from a human donor in good health. This CDR3 reads CASSQEGAGDQPQHF. CDR3 in DNA: TGCGCCAGCAGCCAGGAGGGGGCAGGAGATCAGCCCCAGCATTTT.